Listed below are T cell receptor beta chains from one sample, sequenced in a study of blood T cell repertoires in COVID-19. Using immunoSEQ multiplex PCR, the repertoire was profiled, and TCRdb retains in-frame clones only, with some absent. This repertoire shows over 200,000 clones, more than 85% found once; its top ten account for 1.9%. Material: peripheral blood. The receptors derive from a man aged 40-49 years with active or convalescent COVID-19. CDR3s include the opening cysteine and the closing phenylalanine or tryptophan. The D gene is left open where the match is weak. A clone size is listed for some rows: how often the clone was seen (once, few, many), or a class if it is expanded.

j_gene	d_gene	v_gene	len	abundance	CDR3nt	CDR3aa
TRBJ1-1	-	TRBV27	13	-	TGTGCCAGCAGTTTACACGGGGAGGGAGAAGCTTTCTTT	CASSLHGEGEAFF
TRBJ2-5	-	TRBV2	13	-	TGTGCCACTAGCCGGGGGACCCAAGGGACCCAGTACTTC	CATSRGTQGTQYF
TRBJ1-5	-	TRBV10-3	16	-	TGTGCCACCTTGGCCGGGGGGGGTGAAGGCAATCAGCCCCAGCATTTT	CATLAGGGEGNQPQHF
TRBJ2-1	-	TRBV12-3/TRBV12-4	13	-	TGTGCCAGCAGTTTGGGACTGAACAATGAGCAGTTCTTC	CASSLGLNNEQFF
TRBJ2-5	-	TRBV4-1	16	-	TGCGCCAGCAGCCAAGAACTCGGACTGGTCCCAGAGACCCAGTACTTC	CASSQELGLVPETQYF
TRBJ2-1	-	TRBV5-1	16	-	TGCGCCAGCAGTTGGTCCCAGGTCCTTTCCTACAATGAGCAGTTCTTC	CASSWSQVLSYNEQFF
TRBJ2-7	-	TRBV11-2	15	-	TGTGCCAGCAGCCAAGCGTCGCTGGGGGCTGGCGAGCAGTACTTC	CASSQASLGAGEQYF
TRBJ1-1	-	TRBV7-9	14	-	TGTGCCAGCAGCCCAGGGGAACCTAACACTGAAGCTTTCTTT	CASSPGEPNTEAFF
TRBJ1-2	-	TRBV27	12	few	TGTGCCAGCAGTTTCGCAGGAGGGGGCTACACCTTC	CASSFAGGGYTF
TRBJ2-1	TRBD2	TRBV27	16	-	TGTGCCAGCAGTTTATTATCTAGCGGCGGGGGGAATGAGCAGTTCTTC	CASSLLSSGGGNEQFF
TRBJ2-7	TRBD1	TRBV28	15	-	TGTGCCAGCAGTTCGCCGGGACAGGGATCCTACGAGCAGTACTTC	CASSSPGQGSYEQYF
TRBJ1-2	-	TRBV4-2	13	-	TGTGCCAGCAGCCTAAGCGACTCCTATGGCTACACCTTC	CASSLSDSYGYTF
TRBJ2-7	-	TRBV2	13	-	TGTGCCAGCAGTGGACAGAGCTCCTACGAGCAGTACTTC	CASSGQSSYEQYF
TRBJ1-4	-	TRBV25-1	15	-	TGTGCCAGCAGTGACGCCGGGGGGATACCTGAAAAACTGTTTTTT	CASSDAGGIPEKLFF
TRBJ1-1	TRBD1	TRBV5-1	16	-	TGCGCCAGCAGCTCTCGTTCCGGCAGGGGGTACACTGAAGCTTTCTTT	CASSSRSGRGYTEAFF
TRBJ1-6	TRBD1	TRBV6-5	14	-	TGTGCCAGCACTGGACAGGGTGCTAATTCACCCCTCCACTTT	CASTGQGANSPLHF
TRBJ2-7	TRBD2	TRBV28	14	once	TGTGCCAGCAGTTCCGGGACTAGTTCCTACGAGCAGTACTTC	CASSSGTSSYEQYF
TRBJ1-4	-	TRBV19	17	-	TGTGCCTCCAACTTTGGGGGCGCCGGGACGGTGAATGAAAAACTGTTTTTT	CASNFGGAGTVNEKLFF
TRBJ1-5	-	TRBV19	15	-	TGTGCCAGTAGCCTACTAACAGGGTTTGGTCAGCCCCAGCATTTT	CASSLLTGFGQPQHF
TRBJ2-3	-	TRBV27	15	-	TGTGCCAGCAGCAAGCTGGGGGGAACCACAGATACGCAGTATTTT	CASSKLGGTTDTQYF
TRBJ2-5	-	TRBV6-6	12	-	TGTGCCAGCAGTTACATACAGGGGACCCAGTACTTC	CASSYIQGTQYF
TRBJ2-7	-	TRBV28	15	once	TGTGCCAGCAGCGGCACGGGAATACTGGGCCACGAGCAGTACTTC	CASSGTGILGHEQYF
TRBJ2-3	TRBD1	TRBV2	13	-	TGTGCCAGCTCCGGGACAGGGCCCGATACGCAGTATTTT	CASSGTGPDTQYF
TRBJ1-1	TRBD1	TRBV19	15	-	TGTGCCAGTAGTATATCTGGCAGGGGGTCCACTGAAGCTTTCTTT	CASSISGRGSTEAFF
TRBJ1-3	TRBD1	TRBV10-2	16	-	TGCGCCAGCACCCGGGACAGGGGATTCACTGGAAACACCATATATTTT	CASTRDRGFTGNTIYF